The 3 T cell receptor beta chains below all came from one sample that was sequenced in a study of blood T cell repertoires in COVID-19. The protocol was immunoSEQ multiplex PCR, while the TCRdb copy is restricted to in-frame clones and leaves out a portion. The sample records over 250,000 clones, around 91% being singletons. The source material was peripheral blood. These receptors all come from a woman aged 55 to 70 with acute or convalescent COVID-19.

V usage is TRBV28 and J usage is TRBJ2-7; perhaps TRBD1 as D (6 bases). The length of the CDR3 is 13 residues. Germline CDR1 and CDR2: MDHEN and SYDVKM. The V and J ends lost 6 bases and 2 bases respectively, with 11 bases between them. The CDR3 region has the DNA TGTGCCAGCAGCCTCCCAGGGGCCTACGAGCAGTACTTC. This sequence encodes CASSLPGAYEQYF.

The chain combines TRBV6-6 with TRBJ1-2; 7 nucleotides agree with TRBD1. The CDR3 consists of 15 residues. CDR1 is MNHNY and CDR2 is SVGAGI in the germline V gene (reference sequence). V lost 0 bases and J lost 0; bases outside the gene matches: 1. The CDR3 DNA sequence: TGTGCCAGCAGTTACTCGGGGACAGCTAACTATGGCTACACCTTC. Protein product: CASSYSGTANYGYTF.

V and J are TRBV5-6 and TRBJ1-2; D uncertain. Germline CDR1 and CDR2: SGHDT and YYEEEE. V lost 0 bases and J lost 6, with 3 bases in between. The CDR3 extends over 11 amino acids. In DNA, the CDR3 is TGTGCCAGCAGCTTGGCAAATGGCTACACCTTC. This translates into CASSLANGYTF.